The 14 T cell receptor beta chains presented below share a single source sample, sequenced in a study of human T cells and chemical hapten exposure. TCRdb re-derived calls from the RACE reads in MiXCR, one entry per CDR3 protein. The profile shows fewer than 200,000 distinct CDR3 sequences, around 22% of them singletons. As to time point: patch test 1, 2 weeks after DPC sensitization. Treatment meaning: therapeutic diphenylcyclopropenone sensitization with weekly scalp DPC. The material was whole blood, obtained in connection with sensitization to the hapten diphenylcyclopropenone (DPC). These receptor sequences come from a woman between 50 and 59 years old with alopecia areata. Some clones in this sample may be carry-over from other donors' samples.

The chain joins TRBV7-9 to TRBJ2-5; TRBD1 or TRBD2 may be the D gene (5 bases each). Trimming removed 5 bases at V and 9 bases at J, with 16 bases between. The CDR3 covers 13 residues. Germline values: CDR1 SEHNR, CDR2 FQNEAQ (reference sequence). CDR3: CASSPGTSRAQYF. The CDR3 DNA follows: TGTGCCAGCAGCCCCGGGACCTCCCGCGCCCAGTACTTC. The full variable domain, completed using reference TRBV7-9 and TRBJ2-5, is DTGVSQNPRHKITKRGQNVTFRCDPISEHNRLYWYRQTLGQGPEFLTYFQNEAQLEKSRLLSDRFSAERPKGSFSTLEIQRTEQGDSAMYLCASSPGTSRAQYFGPGTRLLVL.

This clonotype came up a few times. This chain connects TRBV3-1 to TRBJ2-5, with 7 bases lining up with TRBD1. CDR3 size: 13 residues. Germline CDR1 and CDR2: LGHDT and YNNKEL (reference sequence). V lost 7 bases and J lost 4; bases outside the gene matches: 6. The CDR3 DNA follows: TGTGCCAGCAACAGACAGGGCGCAGAGACCCAGTACTTC. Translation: CASNRQGAETQYF.

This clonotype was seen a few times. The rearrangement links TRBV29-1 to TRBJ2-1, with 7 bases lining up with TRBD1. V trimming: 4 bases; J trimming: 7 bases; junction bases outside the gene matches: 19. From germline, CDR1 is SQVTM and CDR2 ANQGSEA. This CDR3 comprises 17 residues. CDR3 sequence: CSVGGSAGTAITNEQFF. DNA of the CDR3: TGCAGCGTTGGAGGTTCTGCCGGGACAGCTATTACGAATGAGCAGTTCTTC.

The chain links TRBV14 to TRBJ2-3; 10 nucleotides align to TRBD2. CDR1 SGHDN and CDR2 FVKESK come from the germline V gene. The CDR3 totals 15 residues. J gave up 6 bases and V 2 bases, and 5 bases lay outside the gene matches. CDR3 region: CASSQQGLAFDTQYF. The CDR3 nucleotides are TGTGCCAGCAGCCAACAGGGACTAGCGTTCGATACGCAGTATTTT.

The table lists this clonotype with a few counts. In DNA, the CDR3 is TGCAGTGCTAGACCGCCTGGGACAGTCCCGTTTGAAGCTTTCTTT. Its protein product is CSARPPGTVPFEAFF. The genes are TRBV20-1 and TRBJ1-1; 7 bases agree with TRBD1. This CDR3 has 15 residues. Germline trimming cut 2 bases from V and 7 bases from J; bases unmatched to any gene: 13. CDR1 is DFQATT, CDR2 SNEGSKA, per germline (reference sequence).

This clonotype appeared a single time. Here the CDR3 DNA reads TGTGCCAGCAGTTCTACAACCGGAGGCTACACCTTC. Protein sequence: CASSSTTGGYTF. This chain uses TRBV27 with TRBJ1-2; no definite D call. The CDR3 sequence is 12 residues long. V gave up 4 bases and J gave up 8 bases, with 11 bases separating them. Germline V gene sequence: CDR1 MNHEY, CDR2 SMNVEV (reference sequence).

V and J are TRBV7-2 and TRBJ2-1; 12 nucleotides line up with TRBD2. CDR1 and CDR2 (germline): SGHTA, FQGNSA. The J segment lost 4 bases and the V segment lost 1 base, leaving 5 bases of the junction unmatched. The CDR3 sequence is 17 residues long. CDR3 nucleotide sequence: TGTGCCAGCAGCTTAGTGTCCCTAGCGGGAGGGTACAATGAGCAGTTCTTC. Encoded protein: CASSLVSLAGGYNEQFF.

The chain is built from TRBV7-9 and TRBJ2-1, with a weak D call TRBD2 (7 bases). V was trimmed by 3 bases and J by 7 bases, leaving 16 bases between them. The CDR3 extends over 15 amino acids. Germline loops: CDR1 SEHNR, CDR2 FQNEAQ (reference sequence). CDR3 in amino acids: CASSFPVGRGNEQFF. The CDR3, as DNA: TGTGCCAGCAGCTTCCCTGTGGGGAGGGGGAATGAGCAGTTCTTC. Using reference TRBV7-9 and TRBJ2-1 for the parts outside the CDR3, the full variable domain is DTGVSQNPRHKITKRGQNVTFRCDPISEHNRLYWYRQTLGQGPEFLTYFQNEAQLEKSRLLSDRFSAERPKGSFSTLEIQRTEQGDSAMYLCASSFPVGRGNEQFFGPGTRLTVL.

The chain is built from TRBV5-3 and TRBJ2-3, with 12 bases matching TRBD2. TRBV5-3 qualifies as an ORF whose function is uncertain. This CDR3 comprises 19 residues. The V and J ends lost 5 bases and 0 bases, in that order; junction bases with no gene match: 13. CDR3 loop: CARRDPTSGRLLSTDTQYF. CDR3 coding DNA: TGTGCCAGAAGGGATCCGACTAGCGGGAGACTCCTAAGCACAGATACGCAGTATTTT.

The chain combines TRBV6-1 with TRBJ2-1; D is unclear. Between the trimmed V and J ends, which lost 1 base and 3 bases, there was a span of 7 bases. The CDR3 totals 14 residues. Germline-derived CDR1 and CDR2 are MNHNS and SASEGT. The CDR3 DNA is TGTGCCAGCAGTGAAGGAGGTCTCTACAATGAGCAGTTCTTC. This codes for CASSEGGLYNEQFF.

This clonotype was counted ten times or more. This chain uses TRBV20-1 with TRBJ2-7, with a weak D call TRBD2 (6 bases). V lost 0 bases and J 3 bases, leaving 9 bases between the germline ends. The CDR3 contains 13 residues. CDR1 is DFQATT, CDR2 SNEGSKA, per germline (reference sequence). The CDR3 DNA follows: TGCAGTGCTAGAGAATCTAGCGACTACGAGCAGTACTTC. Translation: CSARESSDYEQYF.

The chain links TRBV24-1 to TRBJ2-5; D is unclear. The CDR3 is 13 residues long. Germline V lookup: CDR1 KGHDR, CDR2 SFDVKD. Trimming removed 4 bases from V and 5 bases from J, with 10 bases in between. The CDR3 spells CATSDHARETQYF. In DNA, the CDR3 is TGTGCCACCAGTGACCATGCTCGGGAGACCCAGTACTTC.

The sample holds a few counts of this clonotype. The CDR3 protein is CATSDLTSGRARPSEQFF. DNA for the CDR3: TGTGCCACCAGTGATTTGACTAGCGGGAGGGCTCGTCCGAGTGAGCAGTTCTTC. The V gene is TRBV24-1, the J gene TRBJ2-1; 13 nucleotides agree with TRBD2. Germline CDR1 and CDR2: KGHDR and SFDVKD. Unmatched junction bases numbered 10, after V lost 0 bases and J lost 9 bases. This CDR3 region has 18 residues.

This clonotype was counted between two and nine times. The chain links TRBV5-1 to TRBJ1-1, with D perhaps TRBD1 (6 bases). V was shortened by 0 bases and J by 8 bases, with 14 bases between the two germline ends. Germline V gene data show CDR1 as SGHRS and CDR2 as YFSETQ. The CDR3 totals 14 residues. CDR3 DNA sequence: TGCGCCAGCAGCTTGGCCTTGGGGGCAGGGGAAGCTTTCTTT. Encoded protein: CASSLALGAGEAFF.